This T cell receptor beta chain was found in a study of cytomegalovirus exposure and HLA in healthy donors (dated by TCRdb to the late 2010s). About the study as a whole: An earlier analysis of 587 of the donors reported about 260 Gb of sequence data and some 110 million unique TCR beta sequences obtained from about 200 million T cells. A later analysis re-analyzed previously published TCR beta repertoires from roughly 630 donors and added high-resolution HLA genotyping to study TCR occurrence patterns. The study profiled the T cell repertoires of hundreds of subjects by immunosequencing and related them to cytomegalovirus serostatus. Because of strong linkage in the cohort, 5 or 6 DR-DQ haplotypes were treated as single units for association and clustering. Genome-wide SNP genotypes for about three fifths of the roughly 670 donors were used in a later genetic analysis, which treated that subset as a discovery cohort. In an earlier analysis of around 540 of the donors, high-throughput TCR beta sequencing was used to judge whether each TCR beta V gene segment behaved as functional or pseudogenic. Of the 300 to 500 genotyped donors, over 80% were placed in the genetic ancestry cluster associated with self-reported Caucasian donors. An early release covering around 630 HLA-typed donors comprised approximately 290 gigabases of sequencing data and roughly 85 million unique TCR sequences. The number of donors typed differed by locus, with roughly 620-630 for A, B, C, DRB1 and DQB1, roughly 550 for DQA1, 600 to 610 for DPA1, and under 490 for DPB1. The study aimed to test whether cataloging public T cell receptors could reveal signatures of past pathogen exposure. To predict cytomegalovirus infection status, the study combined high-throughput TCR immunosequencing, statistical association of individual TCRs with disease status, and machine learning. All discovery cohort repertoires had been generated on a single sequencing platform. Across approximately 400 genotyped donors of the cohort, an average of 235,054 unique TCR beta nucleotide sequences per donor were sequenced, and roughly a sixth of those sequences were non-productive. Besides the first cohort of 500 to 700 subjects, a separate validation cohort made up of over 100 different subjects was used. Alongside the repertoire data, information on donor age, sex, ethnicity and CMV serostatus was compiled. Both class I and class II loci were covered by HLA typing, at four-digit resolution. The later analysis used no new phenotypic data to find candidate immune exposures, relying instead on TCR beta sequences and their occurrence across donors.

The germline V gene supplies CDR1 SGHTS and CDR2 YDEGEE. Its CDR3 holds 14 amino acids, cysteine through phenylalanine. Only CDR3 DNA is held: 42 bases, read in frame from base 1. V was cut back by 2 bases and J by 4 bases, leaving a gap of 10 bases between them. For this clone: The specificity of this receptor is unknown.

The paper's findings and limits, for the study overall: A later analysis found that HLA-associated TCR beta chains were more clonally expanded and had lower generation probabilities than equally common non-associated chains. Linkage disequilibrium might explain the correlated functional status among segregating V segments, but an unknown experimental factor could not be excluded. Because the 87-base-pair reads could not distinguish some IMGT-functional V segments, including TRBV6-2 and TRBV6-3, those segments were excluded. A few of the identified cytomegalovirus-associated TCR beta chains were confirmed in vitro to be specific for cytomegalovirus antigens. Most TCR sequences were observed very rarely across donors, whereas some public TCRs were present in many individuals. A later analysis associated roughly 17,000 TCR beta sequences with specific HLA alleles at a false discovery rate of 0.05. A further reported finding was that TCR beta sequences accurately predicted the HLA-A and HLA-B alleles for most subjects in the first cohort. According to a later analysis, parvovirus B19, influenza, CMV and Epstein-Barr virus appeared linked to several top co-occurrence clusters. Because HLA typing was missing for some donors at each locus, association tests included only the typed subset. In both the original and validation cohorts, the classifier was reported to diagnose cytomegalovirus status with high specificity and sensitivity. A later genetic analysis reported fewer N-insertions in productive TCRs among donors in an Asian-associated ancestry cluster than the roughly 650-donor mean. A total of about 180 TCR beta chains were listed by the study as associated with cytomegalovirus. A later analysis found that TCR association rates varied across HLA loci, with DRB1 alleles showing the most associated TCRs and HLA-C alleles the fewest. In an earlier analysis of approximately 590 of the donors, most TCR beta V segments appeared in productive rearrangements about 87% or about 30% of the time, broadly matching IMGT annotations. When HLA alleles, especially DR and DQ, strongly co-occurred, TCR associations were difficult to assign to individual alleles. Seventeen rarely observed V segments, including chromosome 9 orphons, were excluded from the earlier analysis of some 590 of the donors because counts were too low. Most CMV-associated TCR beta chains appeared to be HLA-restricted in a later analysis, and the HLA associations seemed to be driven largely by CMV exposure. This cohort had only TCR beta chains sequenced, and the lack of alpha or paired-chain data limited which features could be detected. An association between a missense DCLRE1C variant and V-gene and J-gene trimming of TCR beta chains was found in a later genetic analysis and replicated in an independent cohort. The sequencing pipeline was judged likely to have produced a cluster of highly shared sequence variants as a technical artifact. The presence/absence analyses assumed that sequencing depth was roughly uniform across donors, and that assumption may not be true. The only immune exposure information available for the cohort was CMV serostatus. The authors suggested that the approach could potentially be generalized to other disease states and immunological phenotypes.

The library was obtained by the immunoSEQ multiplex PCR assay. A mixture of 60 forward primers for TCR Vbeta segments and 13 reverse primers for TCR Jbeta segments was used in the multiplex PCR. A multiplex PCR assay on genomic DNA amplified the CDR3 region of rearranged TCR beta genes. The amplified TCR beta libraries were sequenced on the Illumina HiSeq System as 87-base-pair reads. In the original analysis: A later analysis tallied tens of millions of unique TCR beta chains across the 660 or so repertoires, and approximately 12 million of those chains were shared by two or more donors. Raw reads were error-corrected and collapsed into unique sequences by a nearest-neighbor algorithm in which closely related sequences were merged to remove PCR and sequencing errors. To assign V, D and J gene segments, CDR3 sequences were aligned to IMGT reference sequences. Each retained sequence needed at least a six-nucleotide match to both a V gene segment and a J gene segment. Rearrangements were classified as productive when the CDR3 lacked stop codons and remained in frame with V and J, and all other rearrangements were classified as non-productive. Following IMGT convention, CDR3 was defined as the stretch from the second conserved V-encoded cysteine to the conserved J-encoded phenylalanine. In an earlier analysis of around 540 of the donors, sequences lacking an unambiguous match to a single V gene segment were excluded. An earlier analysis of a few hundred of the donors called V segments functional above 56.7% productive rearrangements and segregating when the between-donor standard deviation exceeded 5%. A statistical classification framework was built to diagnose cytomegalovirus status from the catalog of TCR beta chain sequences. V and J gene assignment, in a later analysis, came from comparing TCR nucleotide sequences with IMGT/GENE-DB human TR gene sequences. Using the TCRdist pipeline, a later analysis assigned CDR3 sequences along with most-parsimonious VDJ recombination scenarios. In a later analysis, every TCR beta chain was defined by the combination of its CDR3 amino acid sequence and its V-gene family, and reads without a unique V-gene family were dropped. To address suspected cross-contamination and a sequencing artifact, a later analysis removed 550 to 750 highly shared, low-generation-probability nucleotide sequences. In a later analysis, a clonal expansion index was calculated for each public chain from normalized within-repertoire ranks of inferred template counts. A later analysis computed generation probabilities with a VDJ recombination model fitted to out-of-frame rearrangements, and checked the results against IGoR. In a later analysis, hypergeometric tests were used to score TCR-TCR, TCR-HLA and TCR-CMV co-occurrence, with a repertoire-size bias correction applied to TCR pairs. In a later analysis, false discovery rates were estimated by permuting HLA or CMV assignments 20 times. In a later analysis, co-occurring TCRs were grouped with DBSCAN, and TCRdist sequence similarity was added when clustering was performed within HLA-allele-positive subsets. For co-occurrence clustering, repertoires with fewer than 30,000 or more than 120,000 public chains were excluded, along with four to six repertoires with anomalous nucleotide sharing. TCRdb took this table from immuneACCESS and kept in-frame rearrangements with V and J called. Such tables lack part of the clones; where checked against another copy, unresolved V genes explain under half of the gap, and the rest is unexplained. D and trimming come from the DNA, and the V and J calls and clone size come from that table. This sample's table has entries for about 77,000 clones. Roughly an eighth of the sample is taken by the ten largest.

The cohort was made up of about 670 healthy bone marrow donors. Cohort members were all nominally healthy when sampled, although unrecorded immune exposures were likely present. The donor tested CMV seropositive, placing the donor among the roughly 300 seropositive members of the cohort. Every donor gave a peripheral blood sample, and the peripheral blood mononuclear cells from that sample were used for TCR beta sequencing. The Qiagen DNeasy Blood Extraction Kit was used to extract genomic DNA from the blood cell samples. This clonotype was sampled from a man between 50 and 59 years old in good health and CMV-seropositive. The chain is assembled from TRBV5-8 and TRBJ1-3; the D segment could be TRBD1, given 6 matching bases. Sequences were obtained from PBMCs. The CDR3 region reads CASSLTGQGNTIYF. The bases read TGTGCCAGCAGCTTAACCGGACAGGGAAACACCATATATTTT.